The 13 T cell receptor beta chains below all came from one sample that was sequenced in a study of regulatory T cells in long-lasting Graves disease (dated by TCRdb to the early 2020s). The sample's time point label is to be understood as: persistent/refractory GD, antithyroid drugs over 5 years with positive TRAb. RNA was extracted from PBMCs in TRIzol for both TCR sequencing and RNA sequencing. Library construction relied on multiplex PCR. Data came from an Illumina HiSeq 4000. TCR beta libraries were built with iRepertoire HTBI primers and Arm-PCR amplification of CDR3 regions. TCRdb handled the public reads itself, with Q25 trimming in fastp and clone calling in MiXCR, and kept productive beta chains. Here each entry gathers all rows of one CDR3 protein and keeps the most common genes and DNA. The sample data list 400,000 to 500,000 distinct CDR3 sequences, and roughly a fifth of these were observed just once. The ten biggest clones cover roughly an eighth of the sample.

The sequenced sample was peripheral blood mononuclear cells (PBMCs), obtained when the disease was refractory, from a patient treated with antithyroid drugs. These receptor sequences come from a female donor with Graves disease.

The genes are TRBV6-2 or TRBV6-3 and TRBJ1-1; D unresolved. Trimming took off 0 bases at V and 1 base at J, with 0 bases between the two ends. The length of the CDR3 is 12 residues. Germline CDR1 is MNHEY and CDR2 is SVGEGT. DNA for the CDR3: TGTGCCAGCAGTTACTCGAACACTGAAGCTTTCTTT. Its protein is CASSYSNTEAFF.

To note about this clonotype: One base away lies a much larger clone, so this may be a sequencing read error. The chain employs TRBV6-2 or TRBV6-3 and TRBJ1-4; unclear D gene. CDR1 and CDR2 from the germline V gene are MNHEY and SVGEGT. This CDR3 spans 16 amino acids. This CDR3 reads CASSQPDRPTSEKLFF. For the CDR3, the DNA is TGTGCCAGCAGTCAACCCGACCGACCAACTAGTGAAAAACTGTTTTTT.

The sample holds a few counts of this clonotype. One base away lies a much larger clone, so this may be a sequencing read error. Here the CDR3 omits its conserved ending phenylalanine or tryptophan, so a read error is the likely source. The gene calls are TRBV2 and TRBJ1-2; D gene uncertain. The CDR3 totals 13 residues. Germline V lookup: CDR1 SNHLY, CDR2 FYNNEI. V lost 3 bases and J 0 bases, leaving 5 bases between the germline ends. The CDR3 DNA reads TGTGCCAGCAGTGATTTTCCTAACTATGGCTACACCCTC. This encodes CASSDFPNYGYTL.

There are many counts of this clonotype. The V gene is TRBV28, the J gene TRBJ1-2; the D gene is possibly TRBD1 (6 bases). Per the germline V gene, CDR1 is MDHEN and CDR2 is SYDVKM. Deletions cut 4 bases from V and 8 bases from J, with 17 bases between. CDR3 length: 14 amino acids. DNA of the CDR3: TGTGCCAGCAGTTCCCGCCGGACAGACGGGGGCTACACCTTC. It yields the protein CASSSRRTDGGYTF.

This clonotype has at least ten counts. The J gene is TRBJ1-1, the V gene TRBV28; the D gene is possibly TRBD1 (5 bases). The ends were cut back, 8 bases at V and 1 base at J, with 17 bases in the middle. The CDR3 runs to 15 residues. Per the germline V gene, CDR1 is MDHEN and CDR2 is SYDVKM. The DNA for the CDR3 is TGTGCCAGCGGACGATCCACGGGGCGGAACACTGAAGCTTTCTTT. Protein sequence: CASGRSTGRNTEAFF. The full variable domain, with the rest looked up from reference TRBV28 and TRBJ1-1, is DVKVTQSSRYLVKRTGEKVFLECVQDMDHENMFWYRQDPGLGLRLIYFSYDVKMKEKGDIPEGYSVSREKKERFSLILESASTNQTSMYLCASGRSTGRNTEAFFGQGTRLTVV.

This clonotype was detected ten times or more. This chain links TRBV2 with TRBJ1-6; no clear D gene. Germline CDR1 reads SNHLY; CDR2 reads FYNNEI. The V and J ends lost 4 bases and 6 bases respectively, with 16 bases between them. The CDR3 consists of 16 residues. CDR3 in DNA: TGTGCCAGCAGTGTTGAGAGGGAGCGGAGTAATTCACCCCTCCACTTT. Amino acids: CASSVERERSNSPLHF.

V and J are TRBV11-1 and TRBJ2-1, with D unclear. The CDR3 covers 12 residues. Between the trimmed V and J ends, which lost 2 bases and 10 bases, there was a span of 9 bases. Germline values: CDR1 SGHAT, CDR2 FQDESV (reference sequence). The CDR3 reads CASSLSRAEQFF. The CDR3 DNA reads TGTGCCAGCAGCTTAAGTCGGGCCGAGCAGTTCTTC.

With respect to this clonotype: This may be a read error, as it is one base from a much larger clone. This chain connects TRBV28 to TRBJ1-3; TRBD1 might be the D (6 bases). CDR1 MDHEN and CDR2 SYDVKM come from the germline V gene. The ends were cut back, 11 bases at V and 4 bases at J, with 15 bases in the middle. The CDR3 loop spans 13 amino acids. The CDR3 DNA reads as TGTGCCGGCGGTACAGGGAGCGGAAACACCATATATTTT. This encodes CAGGTGSGNTIYF.

This chain joins TRBV2 and TRBJ2-1; 10 nucleotides match TRBD2. CDR3 length equals 16 residues. V shed 3 bases and J 0 bases; nucleotides not matched to a gene: 2. Germline V gene lookup returns CDR1 SNHLY and CDR2 FYNNEI. As DNA, the CDR3 is TGTGCCAGCAGTGAGGTAGCGGGAGGCTCCTACAATGAGCAGTTCTTC. Translated: CASSEVAGGSYNEQFF. Variable domain in full (rest from reference TRBV2 and TRBJ2-1): EPEVTQTPSHQVTQMGQEVILRCVPISNHLYFYWYRQILGQKVEFLVSFYNNEISEKSEIFDDQFSVERPDGSNFTLKIRSTKLEDSAMYFCASSEVAGGSYNEQFFGPGTRLTVL.

This clonotype was counted between two and nine times. This chain links TRBV7-3 with TRBJ2-3; 8 positions agree with TRBD2. In germline, CDR1 is SGHTA, CDR2 FQGTGA. The CDR3 covers 16 residues. V gave up 5 bases and J gave up 4 bases; unmatched junction bases: 11. The CDR3 loop is CASSPTGTRGSDTQYF. DNA for the CDR3: TGTGCCAGCAGCCCCACCGGGACTAGGGGATCAGATACGCAGTATTTT.

The chain uses TRBV9 and TRBJ2-2; no firm D call. Germline CDR1 SGDLS, CDR2 YYNGEE. The CDR3 length is 12 residues. With 5 bases removed from V and 6 bases from J, the gap between germline ends came to 8 bases. CDR3 coding DNA: TGTGCCAGCAGAGGAGAGTCCGGGGAGCTGTTTTTT. This sequence encodes CASRGESGELFF.

The chain carries TRBV29-1 and TRBJ2-3; the D gene is possibly TRBD2 (5 bases). Germline V gene data show CDR1 as SQVTM and CDR2 as ANQGSEA. This CDR3 region has 12 residues. The ends were cut back, 3 bases at V and 1 base at J, with 5 bases in the middle. This CDR3 is CSVERGTDTQYF. CDR3 nucleotide sequence: TGCAGCGTTGAGCGGGGCACAGATACGCAGTATTTT.

The rearrangement uses TRBV20-1 and TRBJ2-7; the match to TRBD1 covers 10 bases. The germline CDR1 and CDR2 sequences are DFQATT and SNEGSKA (reference sequence). There are 14 residues in the CDR3. With 6 bases clipped from V and 2 bases from J, the junction kept 7 bases outside the gene matches. The CDR3 coding sequence is TGCAGTGCCGAGAAAGGACAGGGGGCCTACGAGCAGTACTTC. This translates into CSAEKGQGAYEQYF.